This TCR beta chain was sequenced in a study of cytomegalovirus exposure and HLA in healthy donors. For the study at large: Caucasian-associated ancestry cluster membership applied to about four fifths of approximately 400 genotyped donors.

In germline, CDR1 is MNHNS, CDR2 SASEGT. The CDR3 spans 15 residues. V was cut by 4 bases and J by 1 base, with 14 bases left in between. Study results and caveats: An apparent linkage of common viral pathogens to several of the most significant clusters emerged in a later analysis. Accurate prediction of most subjects' HLA-A and HLA-B alleles from TCR beta sequences was reported. It was shown in a later analysis that HLA-associated TCR beta chains were more clonally expanded than other, equally common chains.

A note on this clone: Its target is unknown.

PCR involved 60 Vbeta and 13 Jbeta primers. Method: immunoSEQ multiplex PCR; TCRdb's copy keeps in-frame clones and lacks some. The sample includes about 120,000 clones, about four fifths of them seen just once. The sample consisted of PBMCs. The chain joins TRBV6-1 to TRBJ2-7; no clear D. The TCR sequence derives from a female donor in good health and CMV-seropositive. For the CDR3, the DNA is TGTGCCAGCAGTGCTGTCCAGGCTCAGTCCTACGAGCAGTACTTC. Translated: CASSAVQAQSYEQYF.